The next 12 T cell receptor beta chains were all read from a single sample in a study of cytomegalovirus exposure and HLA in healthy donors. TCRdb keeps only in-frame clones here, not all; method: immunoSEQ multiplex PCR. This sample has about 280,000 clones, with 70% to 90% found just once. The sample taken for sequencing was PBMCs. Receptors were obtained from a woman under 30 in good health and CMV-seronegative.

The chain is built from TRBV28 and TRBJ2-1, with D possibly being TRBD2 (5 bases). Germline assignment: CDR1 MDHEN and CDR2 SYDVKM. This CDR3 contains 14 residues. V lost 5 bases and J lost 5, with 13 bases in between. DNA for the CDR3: TGTGCCAGCAGTGAGAAGCGGCCGCACAATGAGCAGTTCTTC. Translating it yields CASSEKRPHNEQFF.

CDR3 in DNA: TGTGCCAGCAGTTACGGGACATCTAATCGGGAAAAACTGTTTTTT. Translated, it gives CASSYGTSNREKLFF. The chain has TRBV6-5 and TRBJ1-4; D may be TRBD1 (6 bases). Trimming shortened V by 2 bases and J by 8 bases, and 15 bases separated the two germline ends. This CDR3 has 15 residues. From germline, CDR1 is MNHEY and CDR2 SVGAGI.

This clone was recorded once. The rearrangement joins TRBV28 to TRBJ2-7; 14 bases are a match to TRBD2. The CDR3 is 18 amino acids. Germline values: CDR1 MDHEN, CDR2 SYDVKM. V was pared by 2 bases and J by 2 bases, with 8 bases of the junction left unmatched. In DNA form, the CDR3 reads TGTGCCAGCAGTTTAGTGACTAGCGGGAGGGCCATTCCCTACGAGCAGTACTTC. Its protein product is CASSLVTSGRAIPYEQYF.

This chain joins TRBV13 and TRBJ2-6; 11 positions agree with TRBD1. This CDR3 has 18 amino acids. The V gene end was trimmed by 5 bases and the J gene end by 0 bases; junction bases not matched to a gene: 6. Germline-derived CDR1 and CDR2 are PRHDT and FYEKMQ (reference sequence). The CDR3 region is CASSPRGTGGSGANVLTF. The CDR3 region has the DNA TGTGCCAGCAGCCCAAGAGGGACAGGGGGCTCTGGGGCCAACGTCCTGACTTTC. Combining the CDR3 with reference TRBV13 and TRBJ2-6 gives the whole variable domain AAGVIQSPRHLIKEKRETATLKCYPIPRHDTVYWYQQGPGQDPQFLISFYEKMQSDKGSIPDRFSAQQFSDYHSELNMSSLELGDSALYFCASSPRGTGGSGANVLTFGAGSRLTVL.

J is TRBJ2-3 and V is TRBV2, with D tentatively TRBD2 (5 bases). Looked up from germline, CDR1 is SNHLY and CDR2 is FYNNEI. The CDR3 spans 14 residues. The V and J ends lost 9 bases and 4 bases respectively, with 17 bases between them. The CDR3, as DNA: TGTGCCAGAAGAAATGACACCGGGGCAGATACGCAGTATTTT. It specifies CARRNDTGADTQYF. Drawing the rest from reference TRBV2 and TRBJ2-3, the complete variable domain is EPEVTQTPSHQVTQMGQEVILRCVPISNHLYFYWYRQILGQKVEFLVSFYNNEISEKSEIFDDQFSVERPDGSNFTLKIRSTKLEDSAMYFCARRNDTGADTQYFGPGTRLTVL.

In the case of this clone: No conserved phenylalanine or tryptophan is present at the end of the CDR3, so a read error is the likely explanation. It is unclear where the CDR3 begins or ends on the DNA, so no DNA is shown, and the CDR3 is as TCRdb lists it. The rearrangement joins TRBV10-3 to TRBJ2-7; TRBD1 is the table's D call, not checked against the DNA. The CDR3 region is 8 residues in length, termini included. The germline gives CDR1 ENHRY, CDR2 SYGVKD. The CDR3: CATFLQGN.

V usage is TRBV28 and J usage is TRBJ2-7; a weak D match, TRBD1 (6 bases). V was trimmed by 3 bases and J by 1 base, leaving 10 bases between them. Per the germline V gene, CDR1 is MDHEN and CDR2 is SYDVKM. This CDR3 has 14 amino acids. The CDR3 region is CASSFFQGSYEQYF. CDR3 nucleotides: TGTGCCAGCAGTTTTTTCCAGGGGTCCTACGAGCAGTACTTC.

CDR3 protein: CASSTSPGQYINQPQHF. CDR3 sequence (DNA): TGTGCCAGCAGCACCTCCCCCGGACAGTATATCAATCAGCCCCAGCATTTT. The rearrangement joins TRBV9 to TRBJ1-5; perhaps TRBD1 as D (6 bases). Germline V gene sequence: CDR1 SGDLS, CDR2 YYNGEE. CDR3 length: 17 amino acids. Trimming stripped 4 bases from V and 3 bases from J, with 20 bases between.

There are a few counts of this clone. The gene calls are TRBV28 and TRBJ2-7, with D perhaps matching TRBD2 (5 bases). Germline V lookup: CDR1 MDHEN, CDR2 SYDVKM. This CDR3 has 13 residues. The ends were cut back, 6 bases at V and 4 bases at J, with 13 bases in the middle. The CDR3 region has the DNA TGTGCCAGCAGCGACGGCGGGCCATACGAGCAGTACTTC. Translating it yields CASSDGGPYEQYF.

The CDR3 loop is CASSKAQELYEQYF. CDR3 bases: TGCGCCAGCAGCAAAGCACAGGAACTCTACGAGCAGTACTTC. The genes are TRBV4-1 and TRBJ2-7, with D maybe TRBD1 (5 bases). The germline V gene has CDR1 MGHRA and CDR2 YSYEKL. Trimming left V 5 bases short and J 3 bases short, with 14 bases between. CDR3 length: 14 residues.

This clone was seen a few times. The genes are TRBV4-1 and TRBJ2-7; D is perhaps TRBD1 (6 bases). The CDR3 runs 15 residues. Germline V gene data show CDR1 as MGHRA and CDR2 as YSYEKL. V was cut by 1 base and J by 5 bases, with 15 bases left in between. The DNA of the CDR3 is TGCGCCAGCAGCCAAGTATGGGACAAGGGGGACGAGCAGTACTTC. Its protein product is CASSQVWDKGDEQYF.

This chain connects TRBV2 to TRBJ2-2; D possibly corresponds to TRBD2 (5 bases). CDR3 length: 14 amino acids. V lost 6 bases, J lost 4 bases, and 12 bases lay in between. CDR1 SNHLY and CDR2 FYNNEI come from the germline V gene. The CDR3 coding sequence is TGTGCCAGCAGGAGCCTAGCCCCCACCGGGGAGCTGTTTTTT. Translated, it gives CASRSLAPTGELFF.